This T cell receptor beta chain was sequenced during a study of cytomegalovirus exposure and HLA in healthy donors. General study points: With high specificity and sensitivity, the classifier reportedly diagnosed cytomegalovirus status.

A word on this clone: Its specificity is unknown.

The germline V gene has CDR1 SGHVS and CDR2 FQNEAQ. V was trimmed by 5 bases and J by 0 bases, leaving 8 bases between them. CDR3 size: 14 residues. The donors were part of the validation cohort of some 120 subjects. That cohort was separate from the first cohort, which comprised under 750 subjects. Produced via immunoSEQ multiplex PCR; TCRdb's table is partial and in-frame only. This table has some 180,000 clones, around 86% appearing once. Input material: PBMCs. J is TRBJ1-3 and V is TRBV7-8; tentative D call: TRBD1 (5 bases). The receptor comes from a man aged 25 to 40 in good health and CMV-seropositive. The CDR3 spells CASSRGDSGNTIYF. The CDR3 coding sequence is TGTGCCAGCAGCCGGGGGGACTCTGGAAACACCATATATTTT.